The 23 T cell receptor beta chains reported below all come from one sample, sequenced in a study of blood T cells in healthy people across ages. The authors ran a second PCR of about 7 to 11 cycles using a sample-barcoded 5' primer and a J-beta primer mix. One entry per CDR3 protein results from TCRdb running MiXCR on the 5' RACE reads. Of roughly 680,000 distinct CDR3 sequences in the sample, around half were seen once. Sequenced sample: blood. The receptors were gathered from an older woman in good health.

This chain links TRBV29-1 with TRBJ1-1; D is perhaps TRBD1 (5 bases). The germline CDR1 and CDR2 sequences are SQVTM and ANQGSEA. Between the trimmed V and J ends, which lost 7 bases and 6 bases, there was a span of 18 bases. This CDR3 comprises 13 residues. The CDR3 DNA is TGCAGCGGGGAAAGAGGGGCTGGGGCTGAAGCTTTCTTT. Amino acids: CSGERGAGAEAFF.

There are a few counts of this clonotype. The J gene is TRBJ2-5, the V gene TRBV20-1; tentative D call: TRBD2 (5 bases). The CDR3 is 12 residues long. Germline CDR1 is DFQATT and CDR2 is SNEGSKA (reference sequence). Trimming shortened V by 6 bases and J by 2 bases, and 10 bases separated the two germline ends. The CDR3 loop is CSATGNQETQYF. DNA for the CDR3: TGCAGTGCCACGGGAAATCAAGAGACCCAGTACTTC.

As DNA, the CDR3 is TGTGCCAGCAGCGCACCGGGACTAGCGTTCGGTGAGCAGTTCTTC. Protein: CASSAPGLAFGEQFF. V usage is TRBV9 and J usage is TRBJ2-1, with 10 bases that match TRBD2. CDR1 and CDR2 (germline): SGDLS, YYNGEE. V was pared by 3 bases and J by 9 bases, with 9 bases of the junction left unmatched. This CDR3 region has 15 residues.

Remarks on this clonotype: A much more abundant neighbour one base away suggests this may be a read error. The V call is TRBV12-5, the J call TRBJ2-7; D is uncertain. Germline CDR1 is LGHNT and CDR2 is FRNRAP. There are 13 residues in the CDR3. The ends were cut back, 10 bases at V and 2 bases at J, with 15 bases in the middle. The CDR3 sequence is CATQPDGPYEQYF. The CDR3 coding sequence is TGTGCTACTCAACCGGACGGACCCTACGAGCAGTACTTC. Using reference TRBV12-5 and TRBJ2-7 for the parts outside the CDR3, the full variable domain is DARVTQTPRHKVTEMGQEVTMRCQPILGHNTVFWYRQTMMQGLELLAYFRNRAPLDDSGMPKDRFSAEMPDATLATLKIQPSEPRDSAVYFCATQPDGPYEQYFGPGTRLTVT.

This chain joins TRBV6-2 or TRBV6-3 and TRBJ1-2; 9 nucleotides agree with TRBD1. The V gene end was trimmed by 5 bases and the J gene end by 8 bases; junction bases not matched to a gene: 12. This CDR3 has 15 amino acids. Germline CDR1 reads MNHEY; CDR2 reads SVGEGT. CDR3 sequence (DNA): TGTGCCAGCAGTCCCTCTTGGACAGGGGAGAGGGGCTACACCTTC. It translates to CASSPSWTGERGYTF.

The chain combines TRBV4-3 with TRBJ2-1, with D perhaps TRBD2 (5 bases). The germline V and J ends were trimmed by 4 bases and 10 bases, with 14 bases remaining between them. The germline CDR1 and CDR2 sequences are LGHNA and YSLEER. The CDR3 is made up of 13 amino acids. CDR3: CASSPRRAGEQFF. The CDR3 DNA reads TGCGCCAGCAGCCCGAGGCGGGCCGGCGAGCAGTTCTTC.

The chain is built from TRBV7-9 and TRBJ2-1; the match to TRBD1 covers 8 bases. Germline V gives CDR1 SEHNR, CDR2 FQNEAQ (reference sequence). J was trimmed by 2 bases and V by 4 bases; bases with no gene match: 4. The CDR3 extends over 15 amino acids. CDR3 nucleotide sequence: TGTGCCAGCAGCTCCGGCAGGGGGCCCTACAATGAGCAGTTCTTC. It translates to CASSSGRGPYNEQFF.

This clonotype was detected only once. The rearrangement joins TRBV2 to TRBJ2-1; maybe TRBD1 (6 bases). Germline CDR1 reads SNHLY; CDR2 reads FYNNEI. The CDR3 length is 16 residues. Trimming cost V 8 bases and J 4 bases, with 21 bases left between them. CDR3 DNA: TGTGCCAGCGGGCTGGACAGCCCCAGACTTTACAATGAGCAGTTCTTC. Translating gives CASGLDSPRLYNEQFF. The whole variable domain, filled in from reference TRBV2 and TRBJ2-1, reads EPEVTQTPSHQVTQMGQEVILRCVPISNHLYFYWYRQILGQKVEFLVSFYNNEISEKSEIFDDQFSVERPDGSNFTLKIRSTKLEDSAMYFCASGLDSPRLYNEQFFGPGTRLTVL.

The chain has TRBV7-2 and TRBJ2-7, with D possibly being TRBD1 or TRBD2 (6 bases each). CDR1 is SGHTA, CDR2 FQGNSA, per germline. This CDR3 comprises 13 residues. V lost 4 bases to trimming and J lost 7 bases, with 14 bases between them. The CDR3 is CASSSRGPGEQYF. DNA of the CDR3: TGTGCCAGCAGCTCCCGGGGGCCTGGGGAGCAGTACTTC.

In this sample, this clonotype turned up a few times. The CDR3, as DNA: TGTGCCAGCAGGGGAGTAGCGGGAGGTAGGCAGTACTTC. Translation gives CASRGVAGGRQYF. V usage is TRBV7-2 and J usage is TRBJ2-5; 10 bases map to TRBD2. The CDR3 loop spans 13 amino acids. Per germline, CDR1 SGHTA and CDR2 FQGNSA. J gave up 11 bases and V 6 bases, and 9 bases lay outside the gene matches.

The CDR3 loop is CASMPNRAEGTEAFF. The CDR3 coding sequence is TGTGCCAGCATGCCCAACAGGGCAGAAGGCACTGAAGCTTTCTTT. The chain couples TRBV27 to TRBJ1-1; weak D call: TRBD1 (6 bases). Germline V gene data show CDR1 as MNHEY and CDR2 as SMNVEV (reference sequence). V lost 7 bases and J 4 bases, leaving 19 bases between the germline ends. The CDR3 is 15 amino acids.

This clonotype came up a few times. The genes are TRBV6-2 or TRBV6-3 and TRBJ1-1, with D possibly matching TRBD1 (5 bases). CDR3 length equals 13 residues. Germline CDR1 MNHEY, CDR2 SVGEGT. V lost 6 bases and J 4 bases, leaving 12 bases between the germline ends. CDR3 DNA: TGTGCCAGCAGCTTCGACAGCTTCACTGAAGCTTTCTTT. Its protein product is CASSFDSFTEAFF.

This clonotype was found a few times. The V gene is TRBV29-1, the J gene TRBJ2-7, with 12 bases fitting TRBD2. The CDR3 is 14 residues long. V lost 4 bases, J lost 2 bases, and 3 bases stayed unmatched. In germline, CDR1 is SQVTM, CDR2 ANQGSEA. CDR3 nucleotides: TGCAGCGTTGCGACTAGCGGGAGCCCCTACGAGCAGTACTTC. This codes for CSVATSGSPYEQYF.

Here the CDR3 reads CASSWTRGLNTEAFF. The CDR3 DNA sequence: TGTGCCAGCAGCTGGACCAGGGGGCTTAACACTGAAGCTTTCTTT. The chain employs TRBV7-2 and TRBJ1-1, with 8 bases identical to TRBD1. The CDR3 has 15 residues. The V and J ends lost 4 bases and 2 bases, in that order; junction bases with no gene match: 6. Germline CDR1 SGHTA, CDR2 FQGNSA.

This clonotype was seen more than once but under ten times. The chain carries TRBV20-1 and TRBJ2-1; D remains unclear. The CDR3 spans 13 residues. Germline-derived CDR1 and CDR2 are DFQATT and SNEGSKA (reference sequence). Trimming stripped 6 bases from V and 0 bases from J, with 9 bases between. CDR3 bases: TGCAGTGCCAGGACCCTCTCCTACAATGAGCAGTTCTTC. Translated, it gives CSARTLSYNEQFF.

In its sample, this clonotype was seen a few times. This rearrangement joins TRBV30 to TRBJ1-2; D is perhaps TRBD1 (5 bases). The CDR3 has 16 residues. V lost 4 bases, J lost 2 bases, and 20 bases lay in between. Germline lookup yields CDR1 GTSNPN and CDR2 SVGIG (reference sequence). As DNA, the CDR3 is TGTGCCTGGACAACCTTTCGAGGGGCAGGGAACTATGGCTACACCTTC. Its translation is CAWTTFRGAGNYGYTF.

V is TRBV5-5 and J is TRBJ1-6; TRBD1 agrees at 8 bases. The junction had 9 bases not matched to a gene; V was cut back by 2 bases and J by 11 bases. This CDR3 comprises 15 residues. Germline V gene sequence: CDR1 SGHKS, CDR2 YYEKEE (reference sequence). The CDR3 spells CASSFPGQGATPLHF. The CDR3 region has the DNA TGTGCCAGCAGCTTCCCTGGACAGGGCGCAACACCCCTCCACTTT. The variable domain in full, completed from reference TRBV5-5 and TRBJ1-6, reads DAGVTQSPTHLIKTRGQQVTLRCSPISGHKSVSWYQQVLGQGPQFIFQYYEKEERGRGNFPDRFSARQFPNYSSELNVNALLLGDSALYLCASSFPGQGATPLHFGNGTRLTVT.

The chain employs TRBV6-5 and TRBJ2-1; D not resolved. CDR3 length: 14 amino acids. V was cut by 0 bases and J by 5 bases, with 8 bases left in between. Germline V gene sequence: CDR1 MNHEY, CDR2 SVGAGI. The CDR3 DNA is TGTGCCAGCAGTTACTCGAACGGCAACAATGAGCAGTTCTTC. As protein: CASSYSNGNNEQFF.

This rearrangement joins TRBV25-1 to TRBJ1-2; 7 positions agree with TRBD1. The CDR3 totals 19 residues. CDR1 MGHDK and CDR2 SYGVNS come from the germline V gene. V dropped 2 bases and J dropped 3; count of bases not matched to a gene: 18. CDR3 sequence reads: CASSERRTSPGQAYYGYTF. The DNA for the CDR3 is TGTGCCAGCAGTGAACGTCGGACGTCTCCAGGACAGGCCTACTATGGCTACACCTTC.

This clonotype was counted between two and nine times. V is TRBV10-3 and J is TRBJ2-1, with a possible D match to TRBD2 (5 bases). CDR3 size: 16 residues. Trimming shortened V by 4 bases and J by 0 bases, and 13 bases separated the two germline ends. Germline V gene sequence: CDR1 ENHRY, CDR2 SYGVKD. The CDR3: CAISAGKISSYNEQFF. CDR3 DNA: TGTGCCATCAGTGCGGGAAAGATCAGCTCCTACAATGAGCAGTTCTTC.

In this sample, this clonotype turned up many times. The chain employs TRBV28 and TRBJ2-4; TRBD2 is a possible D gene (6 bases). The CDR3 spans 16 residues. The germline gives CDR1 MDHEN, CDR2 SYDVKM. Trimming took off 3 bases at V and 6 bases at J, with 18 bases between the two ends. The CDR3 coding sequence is TGTGCCAGCAGTTTGGGTCCGGAACAGGAGGGAAACATTCAGTACTTC. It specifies CASSLGPEQEGNIQYF.

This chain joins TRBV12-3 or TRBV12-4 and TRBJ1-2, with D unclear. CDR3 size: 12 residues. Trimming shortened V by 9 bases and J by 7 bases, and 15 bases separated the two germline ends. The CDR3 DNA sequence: TGTGCCAGTAGTCCTCCCGGCGGTGGCTACACCTTC. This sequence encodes CASSPPGGGYTF.

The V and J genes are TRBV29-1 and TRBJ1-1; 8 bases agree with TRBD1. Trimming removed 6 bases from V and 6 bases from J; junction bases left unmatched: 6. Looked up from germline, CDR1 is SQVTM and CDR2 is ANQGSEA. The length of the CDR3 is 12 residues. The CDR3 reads CSVQDRVAEAFF. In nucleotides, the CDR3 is TGCAGCGTCCAGGACAGGGTGGCTGAAGCTTTCTTT. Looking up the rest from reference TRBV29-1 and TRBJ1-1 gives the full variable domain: SAVISQKPSRDICQRGTSLTIQCQVDSQVTMMFWYRQQPGQSLTLIATANQGSEATYESGFVIDKFPISRPNLTFSTLTVSNMSPEDSSIYLCSVQDRVAEAFFGQGTRLTVV.